One sample yielded the 22 T cell receptor beta chains listed below, sequenced in a study of shared clonotypes between healthy human individuals. This table comes from immunoSEQ multiplex PCR, and its TCRdb copy is limited to in-frame clones, with some not included. Among roughly 2,300,000 clones, 85% to 95% were seen once, and the ten largest hold about 0.41%. Sequenced sample: naive CD4+ T cells from PBMCs. The subset here: CD45RA+ positively selected. These receptors came from a man between 18 and 35 years old in good health. Some clones in this sample may be carry-over from other donors' samples.

The chain joins TRBV11-3 to TRBJ2-3; no reliable D call. Trimming took 5 bases from V and 0 from J, leaving 15 bases between them. The length of the CDR3 is 16 residues. CDR1 and CDR2 from the germline V gene are SGHNT and YENEEA. The CDR3 loop is CASSPGRFSSTDTQYF. CDR3 in DNA: TGTGCCAGCAGCCCCGGACGCTTTTCTAGCACAGATACGCAGTATTTT.

The chain recombines TRBV6-5 with TRBJ2-6; D unclear. Per the germline V gene, CDR1 is MNHEY and CDR2 is SVGAGI. This CDR3 comprises 13 residues. V was pared by 7 bases and J by 0 bases, with 4 bases between. CDR3 sequence reads: CASIASGANVLTF. CDR3 nucleotides: TGTGCCAGCATAGCCTCTGGGGCCAACGTCCTGACTTTC.

The genes are TRBV6-5 and TRBJ1-5; D perhaps matches TRBD1 (6 bases). Trimming left V 5 bases short and J 7 bases short, with 15 bases between. CDR1 and CDR2 (germline): MNHEY, SVGAGI. CDR3 length: 14 amino acids. The CDR3 sequence: CASSPQTGVQPQHF. The CDR3 bases are TGTGCCAGCAGTCCCCAGACAGGCGTACAGCCCCAGCATTTT.

CDR3 amino acids: CAWRRQDIGEAFF. Written as DNA, the CDR3 is TGTGCCTGGAGACGCCAGGATATTGGTGAAGCTTTCTTT. This chain joins TRBV30 and TRBJ1-1, with no clear D. V dropped 3 bases and J dropped 7 bases, with 15 bases sitting between them. The CDR3 runs to 13 residues. Germline CDR1 reads GTSNPN; CDR2 reads SVGIG (reference sequence).

The genes are TRBV7-2 and TRBJ1-3; D gene unclear. Germline CDR1 and CDR2: SGHTA and FQGNSA. CDR3 length equals 15 residues. Trimming shortened V by 1 base and J by 0 bases, and 7 bases separated the two germline ends. The CDR3 here is CASSLGEGSGNTIYF. CDR3 coding DNA: TGTGCCAGCAGCTTAGGAGAGGGCTCTGGAAACACCATATATTTT. Supplemented by reference TRBV7-2 and TRBJ1-3, the full variable domain reads GAGVSQSPSNKVTEKGKDVELRCDPISGHTALYWYRQSLGQGLEFLIYFQGNSAPDKSGLPSDRFSAERTGGSVSTLTIQRTQQEDSAVYLCASSLGEGSGNTIYFGEGSWLTVV.

Regarding this clone: The sample holds other DNA sequences that translate to the same CDR3. The chain recombines TRBV18 with TRBJ2-1; 9 bases fit TRBD1. The CDR3 is 15 residues long. Germline V lookup: CDR1 KGHSH, CDR2 LQKENI. V lost 3 bases and J lost 3; bases outside the gene matches: 3. DNA for the CDR3: TGTGCCAGCTCACCTGGACAGGGGATCTACAATGAGCAGTTCTTC. Residues: CASSPGQGIYNEQFF.

The V call is TRBV7-9, the J call TRBJ1-1; perhaps TRBD1 as D (6 bases). The V gene's germline CDR1 is SEHNR and CDR2 FQNEAQ (reference sequence). CDR3 length: 14 amino acids. With 1 base removed from V and 4 bases from J, the gap between germline ends came to 10 bases. The CDR3: CASSLDREGTEAFF. The CDR3 bases are TGTGCCAGCAGCTTAGACAGGGAGGGCACTGAAGCTTTCTTT.

The chain couples TRBV28 to TRBJ2-3; D is tentatively TRBD1 or TRBD2 (6 bases each). This CDR3 comprises 19 residues. In germline, CDR1 is MDHEN, CDR2 SYDVKM. V lost 2 bases and J lost 3, with 24 bases in between. DNA of the CDR3: TGTGCCAGCAGTTTAATACTTTTCTCTCGGGGGCCTCGAACAGATACGCAGTATTTT. Its translation is CASSLILFSRGPRTDTQYF.

J is TRBJ1-2 and V is TRBV7-2, with 7 positions matching TRBD1. CDR1 and CDR2 from the germline V gene are SGHTA and FQGNSA. Trimming cost V 1 base and J 3 bases; bases outside gene matches: 8. The CDR3 consists of 16 residues. CDR3 bases: TGTGCCAGCAGCTTAGGGGGGGACAGCCATTACTATGGCTACACCTTC. Protein product: CASSLGGDSHYYGYTF.

This chain connects TRBV5-4 to TRBJ1-3, with 9 nucleotides matching TRBD1. The CDR3 totals 16 residues. The germline V gene encodes CDR1 SGHNT and CDR2 YYREEE (reference sequence). V trimming: 4 bases; J trimming: 1 base; junction bases outside the gene matches: 6. The CDR3: CASSRGTGRSGNTIYF. CDR3 coding DNA: TGTGCCAGCAGCCGGGGGACAGGGAGATCTGGAAACACCATATATTTT.

The chain combines TRBV11-3 with TRBJ2-1; 9 bases align to TRBD2. The length of the CDR3 is 18 residues. Germline V CDR1 and CDR2: SGHNT, YENEEA. Losses at the gene ends were 1 base for V and 6 bases for J; bases not matched to a gene: 13. CDR3: CASSLGVGTSKRGNEQFF. In nucleotides, the CDR3 is TGTGCCAGCAGCTTAGGTGTTGGGACTAGCAAGAGGGGCAATGAGCAGTTCTTC. The whole variable domain, remainder taken from reference TRBV11-3 and TRBJ2-1, is EAGVVQSPRYKIIEKKQPVAFWCNPISGHNTLYWYLQNLGQGPELLIRYENEEAVDDSQLPKDRFSAERLKGVDSTLKIQPAELGDSAVYLCASSLGVGTSKRGNEQFFGPGTRLTVL.

This clone was observed a single time. The CDR3 DNA reads as TGTGCCAGCAGCACCGGACTAGCTTCGGGCAGCGAGCAGTACTTC. Its protein product is CASSTGLASGSEQYF. This sequence joins TRBV5-4 and TRBJ2-7; 8 bases line up with TRBD2. Germline V gene data show CDR1 as SGHNT and CDR2 as YYREEE (reference sequence). The CDR3 consists of 15 residues. Unmatched junction bases numbered 12, after V lost 4 bases and J lost 6 bases.

V is TRBV29-1 and J is TRBJ2-1; either TRBD1 or TRBD2 may fit D (5 bases each). The length of the CDR3 is 15 residues. V was cut by 4 bases and J by 10 bases, with 23 bases left in between. Germline assignment: CDR1 SQVTM and CDR2 ANQGSEA. CDR3 bases: TGCAGCGTTGGGGGACGTGGGCCAGCTCCTTGGGAGCAGTTCTTC. It is translated as CSVGGRGPAPWEQFF.

V is TRBV7-3 and J is TRBJ2-7; D could derive from TRBD1 or TRBD2 (5 bases each). Per germline, CDR1 SGHTA and CDR2 FQGTGA. The CDR3 is 18 residues long. V lost 1 base and J lost 1, with 20 bases in between. This CDR3 is CASSLRPPGGGASYEQYF. Written as DNA, the CDR3 is TGTGCCAGCAGCTTAAGGCCCCCTGGTGGGGGAGCTTCCTACGAGCAGTACTTC.

The genes are TRBV7-9 and TRBJ1-5, with TRBD1 matching over 9 bases. Germline CDR1 is SEHNR and CDR2 is FQNEAQ (reference sequence). J lost 7 bases, V lost 0 bases, and 13 bases had no gene match. There are 18 residues in the CDR3. The DNA for the CDR3 is TGTGCCAGCAGCTTAGCTTCGGCGGGACAGGGTATCGGGCAGCCCCAGCATTTT. This sequence encodes CASSLASAGQGIGQPQHF.

The CDR3 is CASSDPGQVNNEQFF. The DNA of the CDR3 is TGTGCCAGCAGCGACCCGGGACAGGTGAACAATGAGCAGTTCTTC. V gene TRBV7-9 combines with J gene TRBJ2-1, with TRBD1 matching 8 bases. The CDR3 length is 15 residues. After removal of 5 bases from V and 5 bases from J, the junction contained 8 bases not matched to a gene. In germline, CDR1 is SEHNR, CDR2 FQNEAQ (reference sequence).

The chain links TRBV6-5 to TRBJ1-2; 9 positions match TRBD1. There are 14 residues in the CDR3. Germline V gives CDR1 MNHEY, CDR2 SVGAGI. The V and J ends lost 5 bases and 7 bases, in that order; junction bases with no gene match: 8. The CDR3 DNA reads TGTGCCAGCAGTCCACAACAGGGGGCTGGTGGCTACACCTTC. As protein: CASSPQQGAGGYTF.

The chain joins TRBV6-6 to TRBJ1-5; D remains ambiguous. Germline assignment: CDR1 MNHNY and CDR2 SVGAGI (reference sequence). Trimming shortened V by 8 bases and J by 3 bases, and 20 bases separated the two germline ends. The length of the CDR3 is 16 residues. In nucleotides, the CDR3 is TGTGCCAGCGGTGCCCTACGTGGGGAGGTCAATCAGCCCCAGCATTTT. Translating gives CASGALRGEVNQPQHF.

The chain is built from TRBV7-8 and TRBJ2-7; 14 nucleotides agree with TRBD2. The CDR3 spans 16 residues. The ends lost 7 bases at V and 2 bases at J; junction bases unmatched: 7. Germline loops: CDR1 SGHVS, CDR2 FQNEAQ. In DNA form, the CDR3 reads TGTGCCAGCACGGGACTAGCGGGAGTCGTTCCCTACGAGCAGTACTTC. Translated, it gives CASTGLAGVVPYEQYF.

The J gene is TRBJ1-3, the V gene TRBV19; tentative D call: TRBD1 (5 bases). V shed 4 bases and J shed 2 bases, with 18 bases lying between them. The germline V gene has CDR1 LNHDA and CDR2 SQIVND (reference sequence). The CDR3 runs 17 residues. The CDR3 nucleotides are TGTGCCAGTAGTACGACGAGGGACCCTGGCCCTGGAAACACCATATATTTT. As protein: CASSTTRDPGPGNTIYF. Variable domain in full (rest from reference TRBV19 and TRBJ1-3): DGGITQSPKYLFRKEGQNVTLSCEQNLNHDAMYWYRQDPGQGLRLIYYSQIVNDFQKGDIAEGYSVSREKKESFPLTVTSAQKNPTAFYLCASSTTRDPGPGNTIYFGEGSWLTVV.

V is TRBV13 and J is TRBJ1-2; tentative D call: TRBD1 (6 bases). There are 15 residues in the CDR3. Germline CDR1 and CDR2: PRHDT and FYEKMQ (reference sequence). V was clipped by 5 bases and J by 5 bases, with 18 bases between them. The CDR3 DNA sequence: TGTGCCAGCAGCCAAGATGGGGGCGGGCTTTATGGCTACACCTTC. This codes for CASSQDGGGLYGYTF.

The gene calls are TRBV9 and TRBJ2-1; possible D gene TRBD2, 8 bases. The germline CDR1 and CDR2 sequences are SGDLS and YYNGEE. Trimming took off 3 bases at V and 7 bases at J, with 17 bases between the two ends. This CDR3 spans 15 amino acids. CDR3 sequence (DNA): TGTGCCAGCAGCGCGGGGGGGACAGCTTCTAATGAGCAGTTCTTC. Protein sequence: CASSAGGTASNEQFF.